This passage covers 9 T cell receptor beta chains from one sample sequenced in a study of blood T cell repertoires in COVID-19. Method: immunoSEQ multiplex PCR; TCRdb's copy keeps in-frame clones and lacks some. This repertoire shows some 220,000 clones, approximately 82% found once; its top ten account for about 8.9%. Sequencing was carried out using peripheral blood. These receptors were taken from a man in his forties or fifties with active or convalescent COVID-19.

The genes are TRBV12-3 or TRBV12-4 and TRBJ2-5, with TRBD2 matching 7 bases. The CDR3 runs to 12 residues. V gave up 4 bases and J gave up 4 bases; unmatched junction bases: 0. CDR3: CASSWGGETQYF. CDR3 coding DNA: TGTGCCAGCAGTTGGGGGGGAGAGACCCAGTACTTC.

The chain combines TRBV2 with TRBJ2-7; tentative D call: TRBD2 (5 bases). Germline assignment: CDR1 SNHLY and CDR2 FYNNEI. Trimming removed 4 bases from V and 3 bases from J, with 13 bases in between. This CDR3 spans 14 amino acids. This chain's CDR3 is CASSAGVGNYEQYV. The DNA of the CDR3 is TGTGCCAGCAGTGCCGGGGTCGGGAACTACGAGCAGTACGTC.

The CDR3 protein is CASSLAHGGTGELFF. The CDR3 region has the DNA TGCGCCAGCAGCTTGGCCCACGGTGGCACCGGGGAGCTGTTTTTT. The chain has TRBV5-1 and TRBJ2-2; the D is unclear. V gave up 0 bases and J gave up 4 bases, with 10 bases separating them. Germline loops: CDR1 SGHRS, CDR2 YFSETQ. The CDR3 consists of 15 residues.

The rearrangement uses TRBV19 and TRBJ2-2; a weak D match, TRBD1 (6 bases). The V gene's germline CDR1 is LNHDA and CDR2 SQIVND (reference sequence). This CDR3 is built from 14 residues. Trimming removed 6 bases from V and 4 bases from J, with 12 bases in between. As DNA, the CDR3 is TGTGCCAGTAGCGGACAGAGTGGCACCGGGGAGCTGTTTTTT. Protein: CASSGQSGTGELFF.

The chain couples TRBV6-5 to TRBJ1-2; TRBD1 matches 11 bases. Trimming cost V 6 bases and J 2 bases; bases outside gene matches: 5. This CDR3 region has 15 residues. The germline V gene has CDR1 MNHEY and CDR2 SVGAGI. The CDR3 DNA reads as TGTGCCAGCAGGAGCGGACAGGGGGCAAACTATGGCTACACCTTC. Protein sequence: CASRSGQGANYGYTF.

J is TRBJ2-1 and V is TRBV5-4, with 9 bases identical to TRBD2. Germline CDR1 SGHNT, CDR2 YYREEE (reference sequence). V lost 0 bases and J lost 5; bases outside the gene matches: 3. The CDR3 is 15 residues long. The CDR3: CASSLETSGNNEQFF. The CDR3 nucleotides are TGTGCCAGCAGCTTGGAGACTAGCGGAAACAATGAGCAGTTCTTC.

This chain links TRBV5-1 with TRBJ2-7; D is perhaps TRBD1 (5 bases). Germline values: CDR1 SGHRS, CDR2 YFSETQ. The CDR3 runs 14 residues. V lost 4 bases, J lost 0 bases, and 11 bases lay in between. In DNA form, the CDR3 reads TGCGCCAGCAGCCCGCAGGGAAACTCCTACGAGCAGTACTTC. Protein product: CASSPQGNSYEQYF.

The V call is TRBV6-1, the J call TRBJ2-1; D is undetermined. The V gene lost 1 base and the J gene lost 5 bases, with 6 bases spanning the gap. The CDR3 contains 13 residues. Germline assignment: CDR1 MNHNS and CDR2 SASEGT. DNA for the CDR3: TGTGCCAGCAGTGAAGGTCTAGACAATGAGCAGTTCTTC. Residues: CASSEGLDNEQFF.

V usage is TRBV6-2 or TRBV6-3 and J usage is TRBJ2-1, with TRBD2 matching 10 bases. CDR1 is MNHEY, CDR2 SVGEGT, per germline. J lost 4 bases, V lost 5 bases, and 5 bases had no gene match. The CDR3 sequence is 15 residues long. The CDR3 here is CASSRASGGYNEQFF. The CDR3 DNA is TGTGCCAGCAGTCGGGCTAGCGGGGGTTACAATGAGCAGTTCTTC.